The 8 T cell receptor beta chains below all came from one sample that was sequenced in a study of shared clonotypes between healthy human individuals. Generated by immunoSEQ multiplex PCR, the TCRdb table keeps only in-frame clones and is missing some. The table includes about 2.2 million clones, around 95% detected once. Terminally differentiated effector memory CD45RA+ cells were left out of the naive CD8 fraction, which was CD45RO-negative and positively selected for CCR7. The sequencing sample was made of naive CD8+ T cells from PBMCs. Receptors were obtained from a man between 18 and 29 years old in good health. Some clones in this sample may be carry-over from other donors' samples.

The chain joins TRBV28 to TRBJ2-2; tentatively, D is TRBD1 or TRBD2 (6 bases each). CDR1 and CDR2 from the germline V gene are MDHEN and SYDVKM. There are 18 residues in the CDR3. V was cut by 3 bases and J by 4 bases, with 21 bases left in between. CDR3 DNA sequence: TGTGCCAGCAGTTTTAGTCTTAGGGGCAGGGGAGGCACCGGGGAGCTGTTTTTT. Translation: CASSFSLRGRGGTGELFF.

The chain couples TRBV7-9 to TRBJ2-7; D not certain. The CDR3 length is 14 residues. Trimming took off 0 bases at V and 5 bases at J, with 11 bases between the two ends. Germline loops: CDR1 SEHNR, CDR2 FQNEAQ (reference sequence). The CDR3 protein is CASSLAMDPHEQYF. Here the CDR3 DNA reads TGTGCCAGCAGCTTAGCGATGGACCCACACGAGCAGTACTTC. Full variable domain (outside the CDR3, taken from reference TRBV7-9 and TRBJ2-7): DTGVSQNPRHKITKRGQNVTFRCDPISEHNRLYWYRQTLGQGPEFLTYFQNEAQLEKSRLLSDRFSAERPKGSFSTLEIQRTEQGDSAMYLCASSLAMDPHEQYFGPGTRLTVT.

The chain employs TRBV30 and TRBJ2-7; D unresolved. The germline V gene encodes CDR1 GTSNPN and CDR2 SVGIG (reference sequence). Between the trimmed V and J ends, which lost 1 base and 3 bases, there was a span of 7 bases. The CDR3 contains 12 residues. The CDR3 DNA reads as TGTGCCTGGAGTGCCGGAGACTACGAGCAGTACTTC. The encoded protein is CAWSAGDYEQYF.

J is TRBJ1-2 and V is TRBV20-1; D ambiguous. The CDR3 has 10 residues. From germline, CDR1 is DFQATT and CDR2 SNEGSKA (reference sequence). The CDR3 reads CSPRWSGYTF. DNA for the CDR3: TGCAGCCCCCGGTGGAGCGGCTACACCTTC.

The rearrangement joins TRBV27 to TRBJ2-4; TRBD2 agrees at 10 bases. V shed 6 bases, J shed 1 base, and the junction held 9 bases outside the gene matches. The CDR3 consists of 17 residues. Germline CDR1 reads MNHEY; CDR2 reads SMNVEV (reference sequence). CDR3 protein: CASSAGTSVSAKNIQYF. The CDR3 DNA is TGTGCCAGCAGCGCTGGGACTAGCGTCTCGGCCAAAAACATTCAGTACTTC.

This chain links TRBV7-9 with TRBJ2-7, with TRBD2 matching 12 bases. The CDR3 covers 17 residues. Germline V gives CDR1 SEHNR, CDR2 FQNEAQ (reference sequence). V was pared by 5 bases and J by 6 bases, with 14 bases of the junction left unmatched. CDR3 sequence: CASSTTSGSVPTIEQYF. CDR3 DNA sequence: TGTGCCAGCAGCACGACTAGCGGGAGTGTCCCTACGATCGAGCAGTACTTC.

V gene TRBV6-5 combines with J gene TRBJ2-1, with D tentatively TRBD2 (6 bases). Trimming took 7 bases from V and 7 from J, leaving 20 bases between them. The V gene's germline CDR1 is MNHEY and CDR2 SVGAGI. This CDR3 has 15 residues. CDR3 region: CASKERDSWGNEQFF. The CDR3 nucleotides are TGTGCCAGCAAAGAACGGGACTCCTGGGGGAATGAGCAGTTCTTC.

The rearrangement uses TRBV28 and TRBJ1-2; D is unresolved. Trimming pared 4 bases from V and 0 bases from J, leaving 12 bases between. The CDR3 contains 15 residues. CDR1 and CDR2 from the germline V gene are MDHEN and SYDVKM. The CDR3, as DNA: TGTGCCAGCAGTTACCCGCTTGGTACTAACTATGGCTACACCTTC. Translated: CASSYPLGTNYGYTF.